Below are 20 T cell receptor beta chains sequenced from a single sample in a study of CD8+ T cells in alopecia areata. Investigators isolated RNA and reverse transcribed it into cDNA to act as the sequencing template. Method: immunoSEQ multiplex PCR; TCRdb's copy keeps in-frame clones and lacks some. The sample includes about 140,000 clones, approximately 86% of them seen just once. As to treatment: oral pan-JAK inhibitor, 5-10 mg twice daily. Source: CD8+ T cells sorted from blood, taken at week 4, from a patient treated with tofacitinib. The source is a human donor with alopecia areata.

V and J are TRBV30 and TRBJ1-1, with D possibly matching TRBD1 (6 bases). Trimming left V 4 bases short and J 6 bases short, with 12 bases between. Germline V lookup: CDR1 GTSNPN, CDR2 SVGIG (reference sequence). This CDR3 has 12 amino acids. CDR3 nucleotides: TGTGCCTGGACAGGGGATAACTCTGAAGCTTTCTTT. Protein sequence: CAWTGDNSEAFF.

The chain links TRBV27 to TRBJ2-7; 10 bases fit TRBD1. The length of the CDR3 is 13 residues. Germline V gene data show CDR1 as MNHEY and CDR2 as SMNVEV (reference sequence). V gave up 4 bases and J gave up 9 bases; unmatched junction bases: 6. The CDR3 loop reads CASSSGQGNGQYF. DNA for the CDR3: TGTGCCAGCAGTTCGGGACAGGGGAATGGGCAGTACTTC.

The rearrangement uses TRBV27 and TRBJ2-3, with 9 bases that match TRBD1. V gave up 5 bases and J gave up 2 bases; unmatched junction bases: 5. The length of the CDR3 is 15 residues. Germline V gives CDR1 MNHEY, CDR2 SMNVEV (reference sequence). The DNA of the CDR3 is TGTGCCAGCAGTGACCGGGACAGGGACACAGATACGCAGTATTTT. This translates into CASSDRDRDTDTQYF.

V is TRBV30 and J is TRBJ2-7, with D possibly TRBD2 on 6 matching bases. Trimming took off 5 bases at V and 3 bases at J, with 17 bases between the two ends. This CDR3 spans 14 amino acids. CDR1 is GTSNPN and CDR2 is SVGIG in the germline V gene (reference sequence). CDR3 coding DNA: TGTGCCTGGTCTCTCGGGCAGGGAGGCTACGAGCAGTACTTC. This codes for CAWSLGQGGYEQYF.

The gene calls are TRBV7-9 and TRBJ1-6; 8 nucleotides line up with TRBD1. The germline gives CDR1 SEHNR, CDR2 FQNEAQ (reference sequence). The CDR3 totals 15 residues. Losses at the gene ends were 5 bases for V and 5 bases for J; bases not matched to a gene: 5. CDR3: CASSGRTGNNSPLHF. The CDR3 nucleotides are TGTGCCAGCAGCGGGCGGACAGGGAATAATTCACCCCTCCACTTT.

This clone showed up just once. The CDR3 region is CAWRMEAYEQYF. The CDR3, as DNA: TGTGCCTGGAGGATGGAGGCCTACGAGCAGTACTTC. This chain links TRBV30 with TRBJ2-7; D might be TRBD2 (5 bases). The CDR3 has 12 amino acids. Germline V lookup: CDR1 GTSNPN, CDR2 SVGIG (reference sequence). The ends were cut back, 3 bases at V and 2 bases at J, with 8 bases in the middle.

The rearrangement uses TRBV29-1 and TRBJ2-2; D gene uncertain. V lost 1 base, J lost 1 base, and 10 bases lay in between. Germline CDR1 SQVTM, CDR2 ANQGSEA. The CDR3 is 15 residues long. CDR3 region: CSVEVGSMNTGELFF. As DNA, the CDR3 is TGCAGCGTTGAAGTTGGCAGTATGAACACCGGGGAGCTGTTTTTT.

The chain joins TRBV29-1 to TRBJ2-1; 8 positions match TRBD2. V lost 0 bases, J lost 0 bases, and 7 bases stayed unmatched. Germline-derived CDR1 and CDR2 are SQVTM and ANQGSEA. The CDR3 runs 17 residues. The CDR3 loop reads CSVEDSGTSNSYNEQFF. The CDR3 region has the DNA TGCAGCGTTGAAGATTCCGGGACTAGTAACTCCTACAATGAGCAGTTCTTC.

This chain uses TRBV29-1 with TRBJ2-7, with 12 bases lining up with TRBD1. Looked up from germline, CDR1 is SQVTM and CDR2 is ANQGSEA. V shed 3 bases, J shed 4 bases, and the junction held 4 bases outside the gene matches. The CDR3 spans 14 residues. For the CDR3, the DNA is TGCAGCGTTGAGGGACAGGGGGCAAATTACGAGCAGTACTTC. It codes for CSVEGQGANYEQYF.

The CDR3: CASSLEDSGANVLTF. CDR3 nucleotide sequence: TGTGCCAGCAGCTTGGAGGATTCTGGGGCCAACGTCCTGACTTTC. This chain joins TRBV7-6 and TRBJ2-6, with D possibly matching TRBD2 (5 bases). Germline V gene lookup returns CDR1 SGHVS and CDR2 FNYEAQ. V gave up 3 bases and J gave up 1 base, with 7 bases separating them. The CDR3 is made up of 15 amino acids.

The chain links TRBV9 to TRBJ2-1; maybe TRBD2 (7 bases). This CDR3 is built from 15 residues. The V and J ends lost 3 bases and 7 bases respectively, with 17 bases between them. Germline V lookup: CDR1 SGDLS, CDR2 YYNGEE. CDR3 residues: CASSAPGGSRNEQFF. The CDR3 DNA is TGTGCCAGCAGCGCCCCGGGGGGCTCGCGGAATGAGCAGTTCTTC. The full variable domain, its missing parts supplied by reference TRBV9 and TRBJ2-1, is DSGVTQTPKHLITATGQRVTLRCSPRSGDLSVYWYQQSLDQGLQFLIQYYNGEERAKGNILERFSAQQFPDLHSELNLSSLELGDSALYFCASSAPGGSRNEQFFGPGTRLTVL.

The chain carries TRBV4-1 and TRBJ2-5; 8 bases fit TRBD1. The DNA end is a closer match to TRBJ2-7, so the J assignment may be wrong. This CDR3 is 15 amino acids long. CDR1 MGHRA and CDR2 YSYEKL come from the germline V gene. CDR3 residues: CASSQATGDTYEQYF. In nucleotides, the CDR3 is TGCGCCAGCAGCCAAGCGACAGGGGATACATACGAGCAGTACTTC.

The chain recombines TRBV9 with TRBJ2-7; the D gene is possibly TRBD2 (5 bases). Per germline, CDR1 SGDLS and CDR2 YYNGEE. Trimming pared 1 base from V and 4 bases from J, leaving 12 bases between. The CDR3 sequence is 14 residues long. CDR3: CASSVNFRGYEQYF. The CDR3 nucleotides read TGTGCCAGCAGCGTAAATTTCCGGGGATACGAGCAGTACTTC.

A single count supports this clone. The chain recombines TRBV5-1 with TRBJ2-7; unclear D gene. V gave up 4 bases and J gave up 3 bases, with 17 bases separating them. The germline CDR1 and CDR2 sequences are SGHRS and YFSETQ. This CDR3 is 15 amino acids long. CDR3 sequence reads: CASSERTTLNYEQYF. For the CDR3, the DNA is TGCGCCAGCAGCGAAAGGACGACCCTGAACTACGAGCAGTACTTC.

V gene TRBV29-1 combines with J gene TRBJ2-7; 7 bases map to TRBD1. This CDR3 is 13 amino acids long. CDR1 is SQVTM and CDR2 is ANQGSEA in the germline V gene. V was pared by 4 bases and J by 3 bases, with 6 bases of the junction left unmatched. The CDR3 region is CSVAVGGGYEQYF. DNA for the CDR3: TGCAGCGTTGCCGTAGGGGGCGGCTACGAGCAGTACTTC.

V gene TRBV6-4 combines with J gene TRBJ1-1; TRBD1 is a possible D gene (6 bases). The CDR3 is 15 residues long. Per the germline V gene, CDR1 is MRHNA and CDR2 is SNTAGT. Trimming removed 1 base from V and 4 bases from J, with 13 bases in between. CDR3 residues: CASSDYADSSTEAFF. The CDR3 DNA is TGTGCCAGCAGTGACTATGCGGACAGCTCCACTGAAGCTTTCTTT.

This chain uses TRBV9 with TRBJ1-1; 9 nucleotides match TRBD1. Per germline, CDR1 SGDLS and CDR2 YYNGEE. This CDR3 has 16 amino acids. Trimming at V came to 0 bases and at J to 0 bases, leaving 3 bases not matched to a gene. The CDR3 loop is CASSVVGQGLNTEAFF. The CDR3 DNA follows: TGTGCCAGCAGCGTAGTAGGACAGGGGTTGAACACTGAAGCTTTCTTT.

The rearrangement links TRBV27 to TRBJ2-7, with D unresolved. The CDR3 consists of 14 residues. With 3 bases removed from V and 0 bases from J, the gap between germline ends came to 9 bases. From germline, CDR1 is MNHEY and CDR2 SMNVEV (reference sequence). The CDR3 loop is CASSFKTASYEQYF. CDR3 nucleotides: TGTGCCAGCAGTTTTAAAACCGCCTCCTACGAGCAGTACTTC.

CDR3 in amino acids: CASSYSGGANVLTF. The CDR3 bases are TGTGCCAGCAGTTACTCGGGAGGGGCCAACGTCCTGACTTTC. The rearrangement joins TRBV6-5 to TRBJ2-6; unclear D gene. This CDR3 region has 14 residues. Germline CDR1 is MNHEY and CDR2 is SVGAGI. Trimming took off 0 bases at V and 4 bases at J, with 4 bases between the two ends.

The chain is built from TRBV25-1 and TRBJ2-5, with 10 bases fitting TRBD2. Per germline, CDR1 MGHDK and CDR2 SYGVNS. There are 15 residues in the CDR3. V lost 0 bases and J lost 5; bases outside the gene matches: 3. CDR3 region: CASSEYGGLAETQYF. CDR3 sequence (DNA): TGTGCCAGCAGTGAATACGGGGGACTAGCGGAGACCCAGTACTTC. Together with reference TRBV25-1 and TRBJ2-5, the CDR3 gives the full variable domain: EADIYQTPRYLVIGTGKKITLECSQTMGHDKMYWYQQDPGMELHLIHYSYGVNSTEKGDLSSESTVSRIRTEHFPLTLESARPSHTSQYLCASSEYGGLAETQYFGPGTRLLVL.